The 5 T cell receptor beta chains presented below share a single source sample, sequenced in a study of Tregs in tolerant kidney transplant recipients. Only in-frame clones appear in the TCRdb table, and some are missing; sequencing was by immunoSEQ multiplex PCR. The sample data list 30,000 to 40,000 clones. The nonmyeloablative bone marrow transplants came from related graft donors, with transient mixed chimerism. The sequences come from CD4+ T cells from blood (PBMCs), collected 24 months after the transplant. These receptors all come from a human patient who received a combined kidney and bone marrow transplant. Some T cells may be provided by the graft donor.

Worth noting for this clone: The read terminates 3 residues ahead of where the CDR3 ends, so the germline J gene completes it. The chain uses TRBV19 and TRBJ2-1; D is unresolved. CDR1 and CDR2 (germline): LNHDA, SQIVND (reference sequence). The CDR3 is 15 residues long. V was trimmed by 3 bases and J by 4 bases, leaving 13 bases between them. Partial CDR3 DNA: TGTGCCAGTAGTATCGGTCTATCCGGTTACAATGAG. The encoded protein is CASSIGLSGYNE. The entire CDR3 is CASSIGLSGYNEQFF.

Worth noting for this clone: The read comes to an end 3 residues before the CDR3 does, leaving the germline J gene to fill in the end. The chain links TRBV10-3 to TRBJ2-1; TRBD2 is a possible D gene (6 bases). Germline CDR1 ENHRY, CDR2 SYGVKD. The ends were cut back, 4 bases at V and 7 bases at J, with 11 bases in the middle. The CDR3 contains 13 residues. CDR3 bases read: TGTGCCATCAGTGGGCGGGATGGGAATGAG. Protein product: CAISGRDGNE. The full CDR3 protein is CAISGRDGNEQFF.

In regard to this clone: The read gets to within 3 residues of the CDR3 end, and the germline J gene fills in the rest. The rearrangement joins TRBV7-6 to TRBJ1-6; TRBD1 aligns across 10 bases. This CDR3 contains 16 residues. The germline CDR1 and CDR2 sequences are SGHVS and FNYEAQ. Unmatched junction bases numbered 10, after V lost 5 bases and J lost 9 bases. This chain's CDR3 is CASSPAWTGGRSPLHF. The CDR3 bases that were read are TGTGCCAGCAGCCCCGCATGGACAGGGGGACGTTCACCC.

About this clone: Read coverage stops 3 residues before the CDR3 terminus; the germline J gene supplies the remainder. The chain joins TRBV18 to TRBJ1-2; TRBD1 aligns across 7 bases. CDR3 size: 14 residues. Trimming cost V 7 bases and J 0 bases; bases outside gene matches: 5. Germline loops: CDR1 KGHSH, CDR2 LQKENI. CDR3 sequence reads: CASLTTGTNYGYTF. The CDR3 bases that were read are TGTGCCAGCTTAACGACAGGGACTAACTATGGC.

Details on this clone: The sequenced fragment ends 3 residues before the CDR3 boundary, so the rest is inferred from the germline J gene. The chain is built from TRBV29-1 and TRBJ1-1, with 9 bases lining up with TRBD1. The length of the CDR3 is 14 residues. Germline lookup yields CDR1 SQVTM and CDR2 ANQGSEA. CDR3 sequence: CSVGEWATGGKAFF. The CDR3 DNA, read in part, is TGCAGCGTTGGAGAATGGGCGACAGGGGGTAAA.